Included here is one T cell receptor beta chain sequence, with context. This record belongs to a study of cytomegalovirus exposure and HLA in healthy donors. The repertoire was sequenced with immunoSEQ multiplex PCR; TCRdb's copy has only in-frame clones and lacks some. The sample has 160,000 or so clones; approximately 90% are singletons. CDR1 LNHDA and CDR2 SQIVND come from the germline V gene (reference sequence). The CDR3 totals 14 residues. V was clipped by 1 base and J by 3 bases, with 10 bases between them. The specimen was PBMCs. The TCR was taken from a man aged 18 to 35 in good health and CMV-seronegative. The V call is TRBV19, the J call TRBJ2-7; D possibly corresponds to TRBD2 (6 bases). The CDR3 nucleotides are TGTGCCAGTAGTATAGCCGCGGGGAGCTACGAGCAGTACTTC. Amino acids: CASSIAAGSYEQYF.